This record concerns one T cell receptor beta chain sequence. Original data processing: Reference gene primer amplification gave nucleated cell count estimates. The data were produced by immunoSEQ multiplex PCR, yet TCRdb's version contains in-frame clones alone and is incomplete. Clone size and the V and J calls come from that table; the DNA yielded D and trimming. The table shows about 140,000 clones, with about 87% occurring only once. The germline V gene has CDR1 SEHNR and CDR2 FQNEAQ (reference sequence). Deletions cut 5 bases from V and 7 bases from J, with 13 bases between. The CDR3 sequence is 13 residues long. The data stem from a study of blood T cell repertoires in COVID-19. Study at large: Sites across the United States, Italy and Spain contributed samples from acute and convalescent COVID-19. T cells, B-cell-depleted T cells, or PBMCs supplied cDNA or gDNA.

The V call is TRBV7-9, the J call TRBJ2-3; unclear D gene. The source is an elderly woman with acute or convalescent COVID-19. The specimen was peripheral blood. The CDR3 region has the DNA TGTGCCAGCAGCCTACCTTCCCCAAATACGCAGTATTTT. It specifies CASSLPSPNTQYF. Variable domain in full (rest from reference TRBV7-9 and TRBJ2-3): DTGVSQNPRHKITKRGQNVTFRCDPISEHNRLYWYRQTLGQGPEFLTYFQNEAQLEKSRLLSDRFSAERPKGSFSTLEIQRTEQGDSAMYLCASSLPSPNTQYFGPGTRLTVL.